This T cell receptor (beta chain) was sequenced for a study of tumor-infiltrating lymphocytes in primary liver carcinoma (dated by TCRdb to the late 2010s). About the full investigation: Between late 2015 and March 2016, a handful of patients in China with histopathologically diagnosed primary liver carcinoma had surgical resection. Across five regions of each liver tumor, along with adjacent normal tissue and blood, the study brought together TCRbeta repertoire sequencing, expression microarrays and whole-exome sequencing. The five patients, three men and two women aged 30 to 69 years, had hepatocellular carcinoma (four) or combined HCC and intrahepatic cholangiocarcinoma (one). Technical replicate repertoires showed high reproducibility, with mean shared-clone rates about 0.88 and correlation coefficients above 0.95. Roughly 3.5 to 7.5 million productive TCRbeta reads were obtained per sample, and no significant difference in read depth was found between tissue types. A total of some 35 specimens from 5 patients underwent TCRbeta repertoire sequencing, comprising about 25 tumor regions, 5 adjacent noncancerous liver tissues and 5 peripheral blood samples. Tumors of the five patients were stage T1-T3 N0M0 with maximum diameters of roughly 4 to 11 cm.

Study-level results and caveats: Because the samples were bulk and unsorted, CD4+ and CD8+ T cell repertoires could not be compared. Repertoire overlap was found to be higher between tumor regions (mean approximately 35%) than between tumor-adjacent (approximately 17%) or tumor-blood (about 15%) pairs, consistent with antigen-driven expansion. The top 250 clones made up a significantly larger repertoire fraction in tumors than in blood (p = 0.039). Because sequencing covered only the TCR beta chain and unpaired alpha chains were not captured, true repertoire diversity is likely underestimated. With just five or six patients in the study, the authors point out that the findings should be validated in a larger study.

With respect to this clonotype: The antigen it binds to is not known. Mismatch with germline at one junction end may stem from a read error.

Per the germline V gene (reference sequence), MNHNY is the CDR1 and SVGAGI is the CDR2. Reading from cysteine to phenylalanine, the CDR3 counts 15 amino acids. This entry keeps only the CDR3 DNA: 45 bases, framed from base 1. TCRbeta-specific cDNA was reverse-transcribed from 500 to 550 ng total RNA using a constant-region primer and ProtoScript II reverse transcriptase. Construction of the TCRbeta libraries relied on three nested rounds of multiplex PCR, following a slightly modified ARM-PCR procedure. Each of the first two PCR rounds ran for approximately 10 cycles using multiplex TRBV1-TRBV30 forward primers together with a Cbeta reverse primer. Sample barcodes and Illumina adapters were added in a final 25-cycle PCR using Deep VentR polymerase. Before sequencing, amplicons of 200-500 bp were gel-purified using a QIAquick gel extraction kit. An Illumina HiSeq 2500 was used to sequence the TCRbeta amplicons with 250-bp paired-end reads. In the source study's methods: Reads were quality-trimmed with Trimmomatic v0.33, and paired reads were merged with FLASH v1.2.11 to recover full CDR3 sequences. V, D and J germline segments were assigned to the rearranged TCRbeta sequences by MiGEC v1.2.1b. Clonotype statistics, along with Shannon-Wiener diversity indices, were calculated using VDJtools v1.0.0. To cut down on sampling bias, every analysis after diversity analysis relied on just the 250 most abundant clonotypes from each sample. TCRdb trimmed public reads at Q25 via fastp, called clones via MiXCR and kept in-frame beta chains. CDR3 protein sequences are deduplicated, and each keeps its most common genes and DNA. TCRdb assigned the V and J calls; the authors' analysis was not used. The sample includes approximately 300,000 distinct CDR3 sequences, with about 62% observed a single time. The top ten hold roughly 10% of the sample.

RNA from unsorted whole blood was extracted with TRIzol reagent, and germline DNA was obtained with the DNeasy Blood & Tissue kit. At the time of sampling, the patients were treatment-naive and had chronic HBV infection. Before surgery, four milliliters of peripheral blood were collected into K2EDTA tubes. Material: peripheral blood. The clonotype was recovered from a man in his forties with primary liver carcinoma and hepatitis B virus infection. The sequence joins TRBV6-6 to TRBJ1-5; a stretch of 8 junction bases matches TRBD1. The nucleotide sequence is TGTGTCAGCGGCCTGGACAGGGCGGGCAATCAGCCCCAGCATTTT. Protein translation: CVSGLDRAGNQPQHF.